The next 19 T cell receptor beta chains were all read from a single sample in a study of blood T cells in healthy people across ages. Then a second PCR, running about 6 to 12 cycles, was carried out with a sample-barcoded 5' primer and a J-beta primer mix. Each CDR3 protein gets one entry after TCRdb re-called the 5' RACE reads with MiXCR. The sample records about 1,800,000 distinct CDR3 sequences, over 25% being singletons. Sequenced: blood. The receptors were gathered from a woman younger than 45 in good health.

There are many counts of this clonotype. This chain connects TRBV12-3 or TRBV12-4 to TRBJ2-1; possible D gene TRBD2, 5 bases. Trimming pared 8 bases from V and 10 bases from J, leaving 18 bases between. The CDR3 has 13 residues. CDR3 DNA: TGTGCCAGCGGCCTCTTTAGCGCACTCGAGCAGTTCTTC. This encodes CASGLFSALEQFF.

This clonotype has more than one count but fewer than ten. The junction departs from germline at one end; a sequencing error may be responsible. The J gene is TRBJ2-5, the V gene TRBV3-1; D unresolved. The CDR3 extends over 13 amino acids. Germline V gene sequence: CDR1 LGHDT, CDR2 YNNKEL (reference sequence). The CDR3 DNA sequence: TGTGCCAGCAGCTTCCGTGAACAAGGGACCCAGTACTTC. Protein: CASSFREQGTQYF.

In its sample, this clonotype was seen a few times. This chain uses TRBV6-6 with TRBJ2-7; weak D call: TRBD1 (6 bases). The V end was cut by 0 bases, the J end by 1 base, with 13 bases between. The CDR3 consists of 16 residues. Germline V gives CDR1 MNHNY, CDR2 SVGAGI (reference sequence). The DNA for the CDR3 is TGTGCCAGCAGTTACTCGGGGACAAGGACTTCCTACGAGCAGTACTTC. This encodes CASSYSGTRTSYEQYF.

Regarding this clonotype: The conserved phenylalanine or tryptophan normally closing the CDR3 is absent here, so this likely arose from a read error. The chain recombines TRBV2 with TRBJ2-1; possibly TRBD1 for D (5 bases). The CDR3 length is 15 residues. Looked up from germline, CDR1 is SNHLY and CDR2 is FYNNEI. V lost 1 base and J lost 2, with 9 bases in between. The CDR3: CASSEGRRAYNEQFV. The CDR3 nucleotides read TGTGCCAGCAGTGAAGGCCGCAGGGCCTACAATGAGCAGTTCGTC.

A remark on this clonotype: At one boundary the junction diverges from the germline segment, which might be a read error. The J gene is TRBJ1-2, the V gene TRBV29-1; no clear D gene. The germline CDR1 and CDR2 sequences are SQVTM and ANQGSEA. This CDR3 is 13 amino acids long. Here the CDR3 DNA reads TGCAGCGTTCCCGTTCAGTCCTCCTATGACTACACCTTC. Protein: CSVPVQSSYDYTF. Complete variable domain (other parts from reference TRBV29-1 and TRBJ1-2): SAVISQKPSRDICQRGTSLTIQCQVDSQVTMMFWYRQQPGQSLTLIATANQGSEATYESGFVIDKFPISRPNLTFSTLTVSNMSPEDSSIYLCSVPVQSSYDYTFGSGTRLTVV.

With regard to this clonotype: At one boundary the junction diverges from the germline segment, which might be a read error. V and J are TRBV29-1 and TRBJ1-4, with TRBD1 matching 8 bases. This CDR3 has 12 amino acids. The germline CDR1 and CDR2 sequences are SQVTM and ANQGSEA. CDR3 amino acids: CSAGQVNGKLFF. CDR3 coding DNA: TGCAGCGCGGGACAGGTCAATGGAAAACTGTTTTTT.

The chain carries TRBV7-3 and TRBJ2-1; D ambiguous. Germline V lookup: CDR1 SGHTA, CDR2 FQGTGA. This CDR3 comprises 13 residues. V lost 0 bases and J lost 9, with 9 bases in between. The CDR3 reads CASSLTSAGEQFF. Here the CDR3 DNA reads TGTGCCAGCAGCTTAACCAGCGCTGGTGAGCAGTTCTTC.

The chain carries TRBV7-2 and TRBJ2-4, with D possibly called TRBD1 or TRBD2 (5 bases each). Looked up from germline, CDR1 is SGHTA and CDR2 is FQGNSA. The CDR3 is 13 residues long. Trimming took 5 bases from V and 13 from J, leaving 18 bases between them. The CDR3 DNA follows: TGTGCCAGCAGCCGCAGGGCCCTAGGGGAGCAGTACTTC. Its protein is CASSRRALGEQYF.

This chain joins TRBV6-2 or TRBV6-3 and TRBJ2-1; 13 bases map to TRBD2. The V and J ends lost 6 bases and 5 bases, in that order; junction bases with no gene match: 7. The germline gives CDR1 MNHEY, CDR2 SVGEGT. This CDR3 region has 16 residues. In nucleotides, the CDR3 is TGTGCCAGCAGACGGACACTAGCGGGAGGGGACAATGAGCAGTTCTTC. Translating it yields CASRRTLAGGDNEQFF.

This clonotype was counted at least ten times. The rearrangement uses TRBV20-1 and TRBJ2-1; a possible D gene is TRBD1 (6 bases). The CDR3 contains 14 residues. From germline, CDR1 is DFQATT and CDR2 SNEGSKA (reference sequence). CDR3 DNA sequence: TGCACCACAACGGACAGACGGTCTCGGAATGAGCAGTTCTTC. This translates into CTTTDRRSRNEQFF.

This rearrangement joins TRBV19 to TRBJ1-5; D gene unclear. V lost 6 bases and J 9 bases, leaving 12 bases between the germline ends. The CDR3 spans 12 residues. CDR1 LNHDA and CDR2 SQIVND come from the germline V gene (reference sequence). The CDR3 loop reads CASRSQTAPQHF. In DNA, the CDR3 is TGTGCCAGTAGATCTCAGACTGCGCCCCAGCATTTT.

This clonotype was counted only a few times. The rearrangement uses TRBV3-1 and TRBJ2-7; 10 bases line up with TRBD2. The length of the CDR3 is 15 residues. The ends lost 5 bases at V and 4 bases at J; junction bases unmatched: 8. The germline V gene encodes CDR1 LGHDT and CDR2 YNNKEL (reference sequence). The CDR3 DNA sequence: TGTGCCAGCAGCTTTCGACTAGCGGGCCAGTACGAGCAGTACTTC. Translating it yields CASSFRLAGQYEQYF.

This clonotype was recorded only once. V and J are TRBV5-1 and TRBJ2-5; the match to TRBD1 covers 9 bases. The CDR3 is 13 residues long. Germline trimming cut 7 bases from V and 5 bases from J; bases unmatched to any gene: 6. Germline V lookup: CDR1 SGHRS, CDR2 YFSETQ. CDR3 DNA: TGCGCCAGCGGCGGACAGGGGATGGAGACCCAGTACTTC. Translation: CASGGQGMETQYF.

Remarks on this clonotype: One end of the junction is discordant with germline, which a read error may explain. V is TRBV6-6 and J is TRBJ2-5; 10 bases line up with TRBD1. Germline V gene sequence: CDR1 MNHNY, CDR2 SVGAGI (reference sequence). The CDR3 totals 16 residues. This chain's CDR3 is CAGSHPPGQGLETQYF. DNA of the CDR3: TGTGCCGGCAGTCACCCTCCGGGACAGGGGTTAGAGACCCAGTACTTC.

Only a few counts were recorded for this clonotype. This rearrangement joins TRBV6-6 to TRBJ2-5; 9 nucleotides match TRBD2. This CDR3 is built from 13 residues. Losses at the gene ends were 8 bases for V and 5 bases for J; bases not matched to a gene: 6. CDR1 and CDR2 (germline): MNHNY, SVGAGI (reference sequence). CDR3 coding DNA: TGTGCCAGCGGGCGGGAGGGGGTGGAGACCCAGTACTTC. It is translated as CASGREGVETQYF.

V usage is TRBV20-1 and J usage is TRBJ2-5; D is undetermined. The CDR3 sequence is 13 residues long. Germline lookup yields CDR1 DFQATT and CDR2 SNEGSKA (reference sequence). The V gene lost 3 bases and the J gene lost 1 base, with 9 bases spanning the gap. The CDR3 here is CSASTQCQETQYF. CDR3 coding DNA: TGCAGTGCTAGCACACAGTGCCAAGAGACCCAGTACTTC.

This clonotype showed up just a few times. V usage is TRBV3-1 and J usage is TRBJ2-1; D gene unclear. Germline CDR1 is LGHDT and CDR2 is YNNKEL (reference sequence). Trimming pared 6 bases from V and 8 bases from J, leaving 14 bases between. The CDR3 covers 13 residues. CDR3 region: CASRIRGADEQFF. CDR3 coding DNA: TGTGCCAGCAGGATAAGAGGTGCAGATGAGCAGTTCTTC.

This sequence joins TRBV29-1 and TRBJ2-1; 7 positions agree with TRBD1. The J call is uncertain, as TRBJ2-7 better fits the DNA end. Germline V gives CDR1 SQVTM, CDR2 ANQGSEA. This CDR3 is built from 15 residues. The CDR3 reads CSALSRGQTYNEQYF. The CDR3 bases are TGCAGCGCCCTTAGCAGGGGACAGACCTACAATGAGCAGTACTTC.

This clonotype was observed a handful of times. V and J are TRBV19 and TRBJ2-1; TRBD1 matches at 7 bases. Germline CDR1 reads LNHDA; CDR2 reads SQIVND (reference sequence). The trim removed 6 bases at V and 5 bases at J, leaving 13 bases unmatched. The CDR3 loop spans 16 amino acids. CDR3 DNA sequence: TGTGCCAGTAGCGACCCAGGGGGACAGAAACACAATGAGCAGTTCTTC. It encodes CASSDPGGQKHNEQFF.